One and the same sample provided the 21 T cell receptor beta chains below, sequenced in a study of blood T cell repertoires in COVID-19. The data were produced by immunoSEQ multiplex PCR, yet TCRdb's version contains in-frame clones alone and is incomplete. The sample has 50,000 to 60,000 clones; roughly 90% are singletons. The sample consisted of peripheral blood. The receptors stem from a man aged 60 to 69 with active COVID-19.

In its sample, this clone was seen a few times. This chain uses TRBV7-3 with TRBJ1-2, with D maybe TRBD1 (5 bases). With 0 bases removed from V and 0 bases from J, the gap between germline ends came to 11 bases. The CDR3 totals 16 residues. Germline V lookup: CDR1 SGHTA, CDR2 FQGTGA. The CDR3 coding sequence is TGTGCCAGCAGCTTAACATCCGACAGAACTAACTATGGCTACACCTTC. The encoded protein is CASSLTSDRTNYGYTF.

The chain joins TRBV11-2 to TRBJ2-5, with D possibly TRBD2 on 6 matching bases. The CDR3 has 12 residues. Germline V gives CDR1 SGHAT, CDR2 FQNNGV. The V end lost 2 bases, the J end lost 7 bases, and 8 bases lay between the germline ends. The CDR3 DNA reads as TGTGCCAGCAGCTTAAGTAGCGGGACCCAGTACTTC. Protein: CASSLSSGTQYF.

DNA of the CDR3: TGTGCCTTCGACAGGGAAGGGGGTGAAAAACTGTTTTTT. This translates into CAFDREGGEKLFF. The rearrangement uses TRBV30 and TRBJ1-4; 7 nucleotides align to TRBD1. V gave up 7 bases and J gave up 7 bases; unmatched junction bases: 9. Germline V gene lookup returns CDR1 GTSNPN and CDR2 SVGIG (reference sequence). This CDR3 has 13 amino acids.

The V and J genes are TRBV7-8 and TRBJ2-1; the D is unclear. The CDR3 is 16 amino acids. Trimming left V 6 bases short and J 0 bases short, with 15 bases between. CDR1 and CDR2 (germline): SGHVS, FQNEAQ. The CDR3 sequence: CASSTPYAVSYNEQFF. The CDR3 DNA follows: TGTGCCAGCAGTACGCCCTACGCGGTCTCCTACAATGAGCAGTTCTTC.

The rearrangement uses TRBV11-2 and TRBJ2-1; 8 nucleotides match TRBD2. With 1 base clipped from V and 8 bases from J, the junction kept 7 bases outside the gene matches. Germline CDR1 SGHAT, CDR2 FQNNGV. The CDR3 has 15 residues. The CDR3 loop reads CASSLVAGRLDEQFF. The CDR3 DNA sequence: TGTGCCAGCAGCTTAGTAGCGGGACGCCTCGATGAGCAGTTCTTC.

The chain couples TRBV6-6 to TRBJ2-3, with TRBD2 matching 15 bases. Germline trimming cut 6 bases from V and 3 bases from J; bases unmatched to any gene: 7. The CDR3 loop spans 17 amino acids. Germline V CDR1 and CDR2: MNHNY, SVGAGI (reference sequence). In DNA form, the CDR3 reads TGTGCCAGCAGCCGATCGGGACTAGCGGGAGGAACAGATACGCAGTATTTT. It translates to CASSRSGLAGGTDTQYF.

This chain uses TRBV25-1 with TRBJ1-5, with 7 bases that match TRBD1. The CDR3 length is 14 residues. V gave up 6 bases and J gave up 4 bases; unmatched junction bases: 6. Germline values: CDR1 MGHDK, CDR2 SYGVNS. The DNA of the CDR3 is TGTGCCAGCAGAAGGACAGGTCAGAATCAGCCCCAGCATTTT. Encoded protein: CASRRTGQNQPQHF.

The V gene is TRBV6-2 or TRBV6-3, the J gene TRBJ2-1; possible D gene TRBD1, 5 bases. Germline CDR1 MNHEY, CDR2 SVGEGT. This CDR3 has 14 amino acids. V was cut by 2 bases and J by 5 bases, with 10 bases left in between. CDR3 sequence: CASSYLGRDNEQFF. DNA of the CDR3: TGTGCCAGCAGTTACCTCGGCAGGGACAATGAGCAGTTCTTC.

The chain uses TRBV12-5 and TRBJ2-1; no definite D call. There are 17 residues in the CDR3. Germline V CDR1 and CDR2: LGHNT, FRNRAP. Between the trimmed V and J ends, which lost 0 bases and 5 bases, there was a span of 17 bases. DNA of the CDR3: TGTGCTAGTGGTTTGGTAGTTTCTAGGAGCGCCCACAATGAGCAGTTCTTC. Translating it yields CASGLVVSRSAHNEQFF.

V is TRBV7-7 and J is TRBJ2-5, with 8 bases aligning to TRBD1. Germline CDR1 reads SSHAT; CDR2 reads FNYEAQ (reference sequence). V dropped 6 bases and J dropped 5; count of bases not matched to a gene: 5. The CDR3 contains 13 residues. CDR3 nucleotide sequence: TGTGCCAGCAGTTCAGGGGGCGGGGAGACCCAGTACTTC. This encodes CASSSGGGETQYF.

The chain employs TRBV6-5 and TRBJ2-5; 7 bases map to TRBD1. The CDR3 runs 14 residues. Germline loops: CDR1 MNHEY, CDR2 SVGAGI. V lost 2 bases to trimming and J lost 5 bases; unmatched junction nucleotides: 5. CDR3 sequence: CASSYDRVRETQYF. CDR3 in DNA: TGTGCCAGCAGTTACGACAGGGTACGGGAGACCCAGTACTTC.

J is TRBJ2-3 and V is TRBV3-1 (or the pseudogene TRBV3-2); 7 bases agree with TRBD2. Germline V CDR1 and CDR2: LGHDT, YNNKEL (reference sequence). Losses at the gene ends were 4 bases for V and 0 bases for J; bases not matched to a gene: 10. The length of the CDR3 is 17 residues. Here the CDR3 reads CASSRSWGRASTDTQYF. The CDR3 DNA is TGTGCCAGCAGCCGAAGTTGGGGGAGGGCGAGCACAGATACGCAGTATTTT.

The CDR3 region is CSVITGEETQYF. The CDR3 region has the DNA TGCAGCGTAATCACAGGGGAAGAGACCCAGTACTTC. The chain employs TRBV29-1 and TRBJ2-5; 7 nucleotides match TRBD1. The germline gives CDR1 SQVTM, CDR2 ANQGSEA. Trimming at V came to 6 bases and at J to 3 bases, leaving 4 bases not matched to a gene. This CDR3 has 12 amino acids.

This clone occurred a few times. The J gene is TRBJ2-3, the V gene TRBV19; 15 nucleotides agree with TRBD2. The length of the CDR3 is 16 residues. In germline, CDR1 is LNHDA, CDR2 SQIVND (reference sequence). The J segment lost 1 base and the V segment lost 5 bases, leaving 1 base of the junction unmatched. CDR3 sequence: CASSRTSGRGTDTQYF. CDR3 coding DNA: TGTGCCAGTAGTCGGACTAGCGGGAGGGGCACAGATACGCAGTATTTT.

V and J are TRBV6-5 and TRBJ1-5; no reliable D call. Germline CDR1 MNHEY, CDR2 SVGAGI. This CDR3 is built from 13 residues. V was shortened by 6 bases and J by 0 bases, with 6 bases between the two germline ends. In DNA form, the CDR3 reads TGTGCCAGCAGCCAGTATAGCAATCAGCCCCAGCATTTT. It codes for CASSQYSNQPQHF.

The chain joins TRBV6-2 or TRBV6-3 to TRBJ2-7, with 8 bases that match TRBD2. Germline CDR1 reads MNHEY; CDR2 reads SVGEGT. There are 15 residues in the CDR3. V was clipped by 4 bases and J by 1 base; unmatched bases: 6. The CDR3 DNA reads TGTGCCAGCAGTTCTGCGGGAGGTGGGTCCTACGAGCAGTACTTC. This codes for CASSSAGGGSYEQYF.

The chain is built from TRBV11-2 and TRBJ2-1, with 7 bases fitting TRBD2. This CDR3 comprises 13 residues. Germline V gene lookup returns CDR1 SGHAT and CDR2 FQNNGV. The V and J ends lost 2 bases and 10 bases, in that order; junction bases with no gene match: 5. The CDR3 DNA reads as TGTGCCAGCAGCTTACCAGGGCGGGGGGAGCAGTTCTTC. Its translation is CASSLPGRGEQFF.

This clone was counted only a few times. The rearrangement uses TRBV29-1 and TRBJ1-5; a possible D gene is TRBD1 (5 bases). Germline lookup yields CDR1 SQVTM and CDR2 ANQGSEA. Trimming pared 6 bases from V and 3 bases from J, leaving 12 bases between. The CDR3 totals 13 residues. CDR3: CSVGYRNNQPQHF. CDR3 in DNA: TGCAGCGTGGGTTACAGGAACAATCAGCCCCAGCATTTT.

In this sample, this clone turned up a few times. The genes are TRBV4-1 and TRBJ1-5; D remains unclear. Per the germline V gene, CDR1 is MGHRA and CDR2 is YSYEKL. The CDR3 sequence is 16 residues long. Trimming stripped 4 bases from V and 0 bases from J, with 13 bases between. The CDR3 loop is CASSRWAEPSNQPQHF. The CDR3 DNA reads TGCGCCAGCAGCCGCTGGGCAGAGCCTAGCAATCAGCCCCAGCATTTT.

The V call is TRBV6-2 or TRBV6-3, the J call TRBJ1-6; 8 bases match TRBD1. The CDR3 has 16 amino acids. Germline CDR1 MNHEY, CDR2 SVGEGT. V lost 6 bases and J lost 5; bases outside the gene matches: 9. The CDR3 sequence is CASSPRTGRDNSPLHF. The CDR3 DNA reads TGTGCCAGCAGCCCTCGGACAGGGCGCGATAATTCACCCCTCCACTTT.

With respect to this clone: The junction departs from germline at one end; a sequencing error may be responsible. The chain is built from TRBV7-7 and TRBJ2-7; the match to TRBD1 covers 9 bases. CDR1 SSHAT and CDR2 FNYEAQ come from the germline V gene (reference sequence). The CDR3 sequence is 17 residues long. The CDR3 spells CASSLNPTGQGPYEQYF. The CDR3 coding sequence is TGTGCTAGCAGCTTAAACCCAACGGGACAGGGCCCCTACGAGCAGTACTTC.